The 18 T cell receptor beta chains presented below share a single source sample, sequenced in a study of T cell responses to AZD1222 COVID-19 vaccine. Profiling relied on immunoSEQ multiplex PCR, and the TCRdb table lists in-frame clones only, not all of them. The data contain under 150,000 clones, around 90% of them singletons. Sequenced material: peripheral blood, taken 28 days after the second AZD1222 dose. These receptors were taken from an adult who received the AZD1222 COVID-19 vaccine.

The J gene is TRBJ1-5, the V gene TRBV6-6; 8 positions match TRBD1. The CDR3 is 13 amino acids. Germline V gene data show CDR1 as MNHNY and CDR2 as SVGAGI (reference sequence). V gave up 10 bases and J gave up 6 bases; unmatched junction bases: 8. CDR3 sequence: CAIQDRVVQPQHF. The CDR3 DNA is TGTGCCATACAGGACAGGGTCGTTCAGCCCCAGCATTTT.

The chain couples TRBV18 to TRBJ2-3; no clear D. This CDR3 spans 14 amino acids. CDR1 is KGHSH and CDR2 is LQKENI in the germline V gene. V was pared by 2 bases and J by 1 base, with 7 bases between. The CDR3 nucleotides read TGTGCCAGCTCACCAAGTGCGGGCACAGATACGCAGTATTTT. Translation gives CASSPSAGTDTQYF.

The rearrangement uses TRBV5-5 and TRBJ1-3, with D perhaps matching TRBD1 (6 bases). Germline CDR1 SGHKS, CDR2 YYEKEE (reference sequence). The CDR3 covers 14 residues. With 2 bases removed from V and 2 bases from J, the gap between germline ends came to 8 bases. CDR3 sequence reads: CASSLQGTGNTIYF. For the CDR3, the DNA is TGTGCCAGCAGCTTACAGGGTACTGGAAACACCATATATTTT.

This chain connects TRBV20-1 to TRBJ2-1, with D unresolved. This CDR3 is built from 12 residues. V lost 3 bases to trimming and J lost 7 bases, with 10 bases between them. In germline, CDR1 is DFQATT, CDR2 SNEGSKA (reference sequence). The CDR3 here is CSASGRLNEQFF. The CDR3 DNA reads TGCAGTGCTAGTGGGCGCTTGAATGAGCAGTTCTTC.

The chain combines TRBV2 with TRBJ1-1; D uncertain. Trimming stripped 0 bases from V and 4 bases from J, with 6 bases between. This CDR3 has 13 amino acids. Germline CDR1 SNHLY, CDR2 FYNNEI. The CDR3, as DNA: TGTGCCAGCAGTGAAGCATCTGGCACTGAAGCTTTCTTT. Residues: CASSEASGTEAFF. Using reference TRBV2 and TRBJ1-1 for the parts outside the CDR3, the full variable domain is EPEVTQTPSHQVTQMGQEVILRCVPISNHLYFYWYRQILGQKVEFLVSFYNNEISEKSEIFDDQFSVERPDGSNFTLKIRSTKLEDSAMYFCASSEASGTEAFFGQGTRLTVV.

This clone was observed once. The gene calls are TRBV6-2 or TRBV6-3 and TRBJ2-7; 9 positions match TRBD1. V dropped 2 bases and J dropped 3; count of bases not matched to a gene: 5. CDR1 MNHEY and CDR2 SVGEGT come from the germline V gene. The length of the CDR3 is 15 residues. The CDR3 sequence: CASSYGQGIFYEQYF. CDR3 DNA: TGTGCCAGCAGTTACGGACAGGGGATCTTCTACGAGCAGTACTTC.

The chain recombines TRBV4-3 with TRBJ2-5; unclear D gene. The CDR3 extends over 15 amino acids. Deletions cut 1 base from V and 5 bases from J, with 14 bases between. Germline CDR1 and CDR2: LGHNA and YSLEER. The CDR3: CASSQAWVAAETQYF. CDR3 in DNA: TGCGCCAGCAGCCAAGCGTGGGTAGCCGCGGAGACCCAGTACTTC.

The chain recombines TRBV2 with TRBJ1-5; tentative D call: TRBD1 (6 bases). The germline V and J ends were trimmed by 5 bases and 6 bases, with 11 bases remaining between them. The CDR3 consists of 13 residues. The germline gives CDR1 SNHLY, CDR2 FYNNEI. The CDR3 is CASSLQGGQPQHF. CDR3 nucleotide sequence: TGTGCCAGCAGTTTACAGGGTGGTCAGCCCCAGCATTTT.

The J gene is TRBJ1-1, the V gene TRBV18; 8 bases are a match to TRBD1. The CDR3 extends over 15 amino acids. Per germline, CDR1 KGHSH and CDR2 LQKENI. V gave up 2 bases and J gave up 7 bases; unmatched junction bases: 9. The CDR3 protein is CASSPRPDRVGEAFF. CDR3 DNA: TGTGCCAGCTCACCAAGGCCGGACAGGGTCGGTGAAGCTTTCTTT.

The table lists this clone with a count of one. The J gene is TRBJ2-1, the V gene TRBV7-9; 7 bases match TRBD2. Germline CDR1 is SEHNR and CDR2 is FQNEAQ (reference sequence). Trimming removed 2 bases from V and 5 bases from J; junction bases left unmatched: 9. CDR3 length: 16 amino acids. CDR3 amino acids: CASSLKRLAEDNEQFF. The CDR3 DNA reads as TGTGCCAGCAGCTTAAAGAGGCTAGCGGAAGACAATGAGCAGTTCTTC. Supplemented by reference TRBV7-9 and TRBJ2-1, the full variable domain reads DTGVSQNPRHKITKRGQNVTFRCDPISEHNRLYWYRQTLGQGPEFLTYFQNEAQLEKSRLLSDRFSAERPKGSFSTLEIQRTEQGDSAMYLCASSLKRLAEDNEQFFGPGTRLTVL.

The V and J genes are TRBV7-7 and TRBJ1-6; D is possibly TRBD1 (6 bases). Per germline, CDR1 SSHAT and CDR2 FNYEAQ (reference sequence). This CDR3 is built from 15 residues. V was clipped by 5 bases and J by 7 bases, with 15 bases between them. The CDR3 DNA follows: TGTGCCAGCAGCGCAGCCCCTACAGGGAATTCACCCCTCCACTTT. It is translated as CASSAAPTGNSPLHF.

CDR3 amino acids: CASSQLDNTEAFF. Written as DNA, the CDR3 is TGTGCCAGCAGCCAACTTGACAACACTGAAGCTTTCTTT. V gene TRBV14 combines with J gene TRBJ1-1; D remains unclear. The length of the CDR3 is 13 residues. Germline V gene data show CDR1 as SGHDN and CDR2 as FVKESK. The V gene lost 2 bases and the J gene lost 2 bases, with 6 bases spanning the gap.

V and J are TRBV6-2 or TRBV6-3 and TRBJ2-7; D is unclear. V lost 3 bases to trimming and J lost 7 bases, with 7 bases between them. There are 11 residues in the CDR3. Germline values: CDR1 MNHEY, CDR2 SVGEGT. This CDR3 is CASSYTSEQYF. The CDR3 DNA follows: TGTGCCAGCAGTTATACGAGTGAGCAGTACTTC.

The V and J genes are TRBV29-1 and TRBJ1-1, with TRBD1 as a possible D gene (5 bases). The CDR3 sequence is 14 residues long. Trimming shortened V by 4 bases and J by 4 bases, and 16 bases separated the two germline ends. Germline CDR1 reads SQVTM; CDR2 reads ANQGSEA. In DNA form, the CDR3 reads TGCAGCGTTGTCCCTGGGGGGGACGGCACTGAAGCTTTCTTT. This encodes CSVVPGGDGTEAFF.

The rearrangement links TRBV5-1 to TRBJ2-7; D may correspond to TRBD1 or TRBD2 (6 bases each). V lost 2 bases, J lost 5 bases, and 14 bases lay in between. The CDR3 length is 14 residues. Germline CDR1 is SGHRS and CDR2 is YFSETQ. The CDR3 region has the DNA TGCGCCAGCAGCTTAAGACCGGGGGCCGACGAGCAGTACTTC. Its protein product is CASSLRPGADEQYF.

The V call is TRBV11-2, the J call TRBJ1-2; D may be TRBD1 (6 bases). Trimming pared 5 bases from V and 8 bases from J, leaving 18 bases between. The CDR3 is 14 amino acids. Germline lookup yields CDR1 SGHAT and CDR2 FQNNGV. The CDR3 is CASSQSRGQDGYTF. The CDR3, as DNA: TGTGCCAGCAGCCAATCGCGGGGGCAGGACGGCTACACCTTC.

The chain employs TRBV5-8 and TRBJ1-5; D remains ambiguous. The CDR3 extends over 14 amino acids. Trimming cost V 6 bases and J 0 bases, with 10 bases left between them. The V gene's germline CDR1 is SGHTS and CDR2 YDEGEE. The CDR3 spells CASIEANSNQPQHF. The CDR3 bases are TGTGCCAGCATCGAGGCAAATAGCAATCAGCCCCAGCATTTT.

CDR3 bases: TGTGCCAGCAGCCAGAGGACAGGGCAGTTTGCCAAAAACATTCAGTACTTC. This translates into CASSQRTGQFAKNIQYF. The V gene is TRBV7-2, the J gene TRBJ2-4; 8 bases agree with TRBD1. After removal of 5 bases from V and 1 base from J, the junction contained 10 bases not matched to a gene. Germline V gives CDR1 SGHTA, CDR2 FQGNSA. The CDR3 has 17 amino acids.